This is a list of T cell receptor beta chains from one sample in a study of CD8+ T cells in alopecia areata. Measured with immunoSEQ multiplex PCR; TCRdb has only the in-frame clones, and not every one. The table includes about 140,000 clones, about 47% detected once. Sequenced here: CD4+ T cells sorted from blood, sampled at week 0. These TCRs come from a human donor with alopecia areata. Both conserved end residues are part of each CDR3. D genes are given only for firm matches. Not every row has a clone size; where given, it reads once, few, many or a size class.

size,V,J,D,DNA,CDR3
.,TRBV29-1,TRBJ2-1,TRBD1,TGCAGCGTGGGACCTCTCGCTAGCGGGACAGGGGGCAATGAGCAGTTCTTC,CSVGPLASGTGGNEQFF
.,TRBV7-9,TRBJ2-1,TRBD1,TGTGCCAGCAGCCTCCCGTCCGGGACAGGATCGTATGAGCAGTTCTTC,CASSLPSGTGSYEQFF
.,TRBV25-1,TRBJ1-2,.,TGTGCCAGCAGTCCGGCGGGACCCCCCTATGGCTACACCTTC,CASSPAGPPYGYTF
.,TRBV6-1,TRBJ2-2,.,TGTGCCAGCAGTGGAGTGTACGCGAACACCGGGGAGCTGTTTTTT,CASSGVYANTGELFF
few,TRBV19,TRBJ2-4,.,TGTGCCAGTACCGCAGGGGCAGGGAGCAACATTCAGTACTTC,CASTAGAGSNIQYF
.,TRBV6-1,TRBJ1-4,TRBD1,TGTGCCAGCGAGCGACGACAGGGGAGTGAAAAACTGTTTTTT,CASERRQGSEKLFF
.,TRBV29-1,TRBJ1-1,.,TGCAGCGGGGGTGAGGGATTGGTAGCTTTCTTT,CSGGEGLVAFF
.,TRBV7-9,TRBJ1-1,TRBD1,TGTGCCAGTATCCTGGGACAGAGGAACACTGAAGCTTTCTTT,CASILGQRNTEAFF
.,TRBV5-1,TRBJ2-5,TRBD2,TGCGCCAGCAGCTCAGGACCGGGAGGCACCCAGTACTTC,CASSSGPGGTQYF
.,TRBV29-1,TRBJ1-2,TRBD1,TGCAGCGTCCTGACAGGGGAGGGCTATGGCTACACCTTC,CSVLTGEGYGYTF
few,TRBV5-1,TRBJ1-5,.,TGCGCCAGCAGCCCCGATGCCAGCAATCAGCCCCAGCATTTT,CASSPDASNQPQHF
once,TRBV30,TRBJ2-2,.,TGTGCCTGGAGTGTACGTCGGGACACCGGGGAGCTGTTTTTT,CAWSVRRDTGELFF
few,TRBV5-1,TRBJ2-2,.,TGCGCCAGCAGCTTCGACGTAACCGGCACCGGGGAGCTGTTTTTT,CASSFDVTGTGELFF
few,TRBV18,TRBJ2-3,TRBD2,TGTGCCAGCTCACCAACTAGCGCCTACACAGATACGCAGTATTTT,CASSPTSAYTDTQYF
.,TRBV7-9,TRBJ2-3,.,TGTGCCAGCAGCGACCCAGGCACAGATACGCAGTATTTT,CASSDPGTDTQYF
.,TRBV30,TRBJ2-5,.,TGTGCCTGGAGTGATCCCATGGGGGCCGGGGGAGAGACCCAGTACTTC,CAWSDPMGAGGETQYF
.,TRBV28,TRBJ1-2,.,TGTGCCAGCAGTTTATCAGGGGCGATTGCTAACTATGGCTACACCTTC,CASSLSGAIANYGYTF
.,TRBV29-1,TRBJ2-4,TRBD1,TGCAGCGTTGATAATCCGACAGGGGGTACCAAAAACATTCAGTACTTC,CSVDNPTGGTKNIQYF
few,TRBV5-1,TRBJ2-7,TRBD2,TGCGCCAGCAGCTTCGCACTAGCGGCCTACGAGCAGTACTTC,CASSFALAAYEQYF
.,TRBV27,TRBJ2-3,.,TGTGCCAGCAACACCCACAGGGGAGGGGTCGCAGATACGCAGTATTTT,CASNTHRGGVADTQYF
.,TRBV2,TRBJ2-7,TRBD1,TGTGCCAGCAGCCAAGGGACAGGCGAGCAGTACTTC,CASSQGTGEQYF
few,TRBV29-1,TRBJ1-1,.,TGCAGCGTTGCCCGACACGACGGCCCCGAAGCTTTCTTT,CSVARHDGPEAFF
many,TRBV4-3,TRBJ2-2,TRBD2,TGCGCCAGCAGCCAAACAGCTACAGCGGGAGGATACACCGGGGAGCTGTTTTTT,CASSQTATAGGYTGELFF
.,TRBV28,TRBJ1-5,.,TGTGCCAGCAGTGAACCCGGGGAGAAGAAGCCCCAGCATTTT,CASSEPGEKKPQHF
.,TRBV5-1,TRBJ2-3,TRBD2,TGCGCCAGCAGCCCGACTAGCGTGGCAGATACGCAGTATTTT,CASSPTSVADTQYF
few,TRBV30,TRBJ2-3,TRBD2,TGTGCCTGGAGCGCCGGACTAGCTGGGCCAGATACGCAGTATTTT,CAWSAGLAGPDTQYF
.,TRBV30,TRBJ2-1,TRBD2,TGTGCCTGGAGAGGGGCGGCTAGCGGGAATTCCCGCTCCTACAATGAGCAGTTCTTC,CAWRGAASGNSRSYNEQFF
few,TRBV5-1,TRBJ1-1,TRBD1,TGCGCCAGCAGCTTGGTGGGCCTACAGGGGGCTAGCACTGAAGCTTTCTTT,CASSLVGLQGASTEAFF
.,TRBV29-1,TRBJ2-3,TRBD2,TGCAGCACCATACTAGCGCCTAGCACAGATACGCAGTATTTT,CSTILAPSTDTQYF
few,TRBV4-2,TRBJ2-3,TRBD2,TGTGCCAGCTGCCCTGAGGCTAGCGGGATTGCAGATACGCAGTATTTT,CASCPEASGIADTQYF
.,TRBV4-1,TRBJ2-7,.,TGCGCCAGCAGCCAAGATGGACGTTCCTACGAGCAGTACTTC,CASSQDGRSYEQYF
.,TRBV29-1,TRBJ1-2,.,TGCAGCGTCGCGGTGGGGGCCGGGAGTGGCTACACCTTC,CSVAVGAGSGYTF
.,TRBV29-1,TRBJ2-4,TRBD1,TGCAGCGTCGAGAGGGACAGAAGGGGCATTCAGTACTTC,CSVERDRRGIQYF
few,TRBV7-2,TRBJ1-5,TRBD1,TGTGCCAGCAGCTTAGGGACAGGGCATCAGCCCCAGCATTTT,CASSLGTGHQPQHF
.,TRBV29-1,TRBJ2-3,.,TGCAGCGTTGTACCCCCGACCTCCACAGATACGCAGTATTTT,CSVVPPTSTDTQYF
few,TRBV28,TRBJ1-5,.,TGTGCCAGCAATGGGGGTGTCGGCAATCAGCCCCAGCATTTT,CASNGGVGNQPQHF
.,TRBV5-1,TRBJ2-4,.,TGCGCCAGCAGCTTGGTAGAAAGAGAACGGAACATTCAGTACTTC,CASSLVERERNIQYF
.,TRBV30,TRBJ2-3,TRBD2,TGTGCCTGGAGTCGGGCTAGCGGGAGTTCAGATACGCAGTATTTT,CAWSRASGSSDTQYF